This T cell receptor beta chain is from a study of T cell clonality in common variable immunodeficiency. Data came from immunoSEQ multiplex PCR; TCRdb stores just in-frame clones and leaves some out. The repertoire has about 52,000 clones, none seen only once; the ten largest take 3% to 3.5%. This CDR3 has 13 residues. Germline trimming cut 4 bases from V and 4 bases from J; bases unmatched to any gene: 4. Per germline, CDR1 LNHDA and CDR2 SQIVND (reference sequence). This clone was seen repeatedly, ten times or more. Sequencing ends 3 residues short of the CDR3 end; the germline J gene provides the rest.

This clonotype was obtained from a person between 18 and 69 years old in good health. This chain joins TRBV19 and TRBJ2-7; 7 bases align to TRBD1. The sequenced sample was peripheral blood mononuclear cells. The sequenced CDR3 bases are TGTGCCAGTAGTAGACAGGGTAATTACGAG. Translating it yields CASSRQGNYE. The whole CDR3 is CASSRQGNYEQYF. Based on the CDR3 plus reference TRBV19 and TRBJ2-7, the full variable domain is DGGITQSPKYLFRKEGQNVTLSCEQNLNHDAMYWYRQDPGQGLRLIYYSQIVNDFQKGDIAEGYSVSREKKESFPLTVTSAQKNPTAFYLCASSRQGNYEQYFGPGTRLTVT.